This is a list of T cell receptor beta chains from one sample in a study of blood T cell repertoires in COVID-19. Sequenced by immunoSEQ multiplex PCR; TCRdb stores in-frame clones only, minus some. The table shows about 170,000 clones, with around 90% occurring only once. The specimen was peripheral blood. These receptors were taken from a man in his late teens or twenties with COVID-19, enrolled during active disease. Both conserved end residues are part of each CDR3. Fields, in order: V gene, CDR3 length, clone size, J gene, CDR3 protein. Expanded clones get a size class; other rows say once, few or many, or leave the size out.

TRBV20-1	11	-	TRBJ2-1	CSAPAWNEQFF
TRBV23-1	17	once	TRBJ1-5	CASSQFRVGYGNQPQHF
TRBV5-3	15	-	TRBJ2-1	CARSLVRLAYNEQFF
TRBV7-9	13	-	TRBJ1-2	CASSPSGSYGYTF
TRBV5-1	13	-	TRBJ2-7	CASSLGQSYEQYF
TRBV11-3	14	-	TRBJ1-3	CASSRDREENTIYF
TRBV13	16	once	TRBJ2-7	CASSLWGTGGYYEQYF
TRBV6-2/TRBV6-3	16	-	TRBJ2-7	CASSEAGLARWGEQYF
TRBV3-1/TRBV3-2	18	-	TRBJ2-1	CASSQVGTSYRDYNEQFF
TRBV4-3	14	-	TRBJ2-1	CASSQDPMAGEQFF
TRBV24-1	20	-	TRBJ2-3	CATSDLQTSGSESSTDTQYF
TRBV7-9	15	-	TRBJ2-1	CASSLGGLAGALAFF
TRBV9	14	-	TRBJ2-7	CASSPGRGSYEQYF
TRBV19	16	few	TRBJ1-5	CASSTGGDRGYQPQHF
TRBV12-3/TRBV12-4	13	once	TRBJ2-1	CASSQGAVNEQFF
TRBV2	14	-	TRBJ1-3	CASWDTSSGNTIYF
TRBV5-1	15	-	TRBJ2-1	CASSSTSGAGNEQFF
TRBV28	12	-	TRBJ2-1	CASSLVLPPQFF
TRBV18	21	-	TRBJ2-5	CASSPDTLLAGGPSVGETQYF
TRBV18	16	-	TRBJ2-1	CASSSATSGKYNEQFF
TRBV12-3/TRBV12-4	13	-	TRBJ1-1	CASSLAINTEAFF
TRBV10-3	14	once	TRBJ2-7	CAIRTGTGGYEQYF
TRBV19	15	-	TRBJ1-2	CASSILKPGDYGYTF
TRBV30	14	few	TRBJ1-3	CAWSKGDGGNTIYF
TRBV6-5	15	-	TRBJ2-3	CASRVTSGSTDTQYF
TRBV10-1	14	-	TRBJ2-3	CASGPGLHTDTQYF
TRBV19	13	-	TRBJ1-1	CASSNRMNTEAFF
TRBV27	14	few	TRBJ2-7	CAAAVGPHLREQYF
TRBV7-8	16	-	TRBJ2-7	CASSLVAGGPTYEQYF
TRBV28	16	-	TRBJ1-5	CASSFQGSVSNQPQHF
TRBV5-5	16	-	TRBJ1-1	CASSLIVDRARTEAFF
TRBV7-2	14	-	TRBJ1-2	CASSLTGASQGYTF
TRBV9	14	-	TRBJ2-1	CASSSGSSYNEQFF
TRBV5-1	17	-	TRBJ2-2	CASSWTGGAFGTGELFF
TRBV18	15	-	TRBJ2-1	CASSLSRSSYNEQFF
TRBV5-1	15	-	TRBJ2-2	CASRDGTLNTGELFF
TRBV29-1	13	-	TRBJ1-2	CSVEGAIFPGYTF
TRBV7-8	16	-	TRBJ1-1	CASSSRDTNFGAEAFF
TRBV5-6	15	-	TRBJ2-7	CASSSGGLISYEQYF
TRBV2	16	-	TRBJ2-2	CASTQQGDSNTGELFF
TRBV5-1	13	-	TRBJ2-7	CASRQGFMDEQYF
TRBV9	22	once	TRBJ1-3	CASSVGRGHSTSKGHSGNTIYF
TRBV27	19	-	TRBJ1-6	CASSSLAFGAGSYNSPLHF
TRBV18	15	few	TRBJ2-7	CASSPLSGSGNEQYF
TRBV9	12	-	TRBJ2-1	CASSVPGNEQFF